The T cell receptor beta chain under discussion was sequenced for a study of cytomegalovirus exposure and HLA in healthy donors. About the research overall: Around 180 million T cells yielded 117 million unique TCR beta sequences in earlier analysis. Overall study findings and caveats: Compared with the roughly 700-donor mean, an Asian-associated ancestry cluster reportedly had fewer N-insertions, according to a later analysis. Across donors, sequencing depth was assumed by presence/absence analyses to be roughly uniform. CMV serostatus was the sole immune exposure information available.

The CDR3 spans 17 residues. The germline V gene has CDR1 SGHNT and CDR2 YYREEE (reference sequence). V dropped 4 bases and J dropped 2 bases, with 19 bases sitting between them. Primers: 60 Vbeta forward and 13 Jbeta reverse. Only in-frame clones appear in the TCRdb table, and some are missing; sequencing was by immunoSEQ multiplex PCR. The sample holds 100,000 or so clones, around 75% seen once. Concerning this clone itself: What it binds is unknown.

This chain links TRBV5-4 with TRBJ2-1; a weak D match, TRBD2 (7 bases). The source material was PBMCs. The sequence was obtained from a male donor in good health and CMV-seropositive. The CDR3 loop is CASSQEGAGAPYNEQFF. Written as DNA, the CDR3 is TGTGCCAGCAGCCAAGAAGGCGCGGGGGCTCCCTACAATGAGCAGTTCTTC.